This T cell receptor beta chain was profiled in a study of cytomegalovirus exposure and HLA in healthy donors. Findings of the study overall: It was shown in a later analysis that HLA-associated TCR beta chains were more clonally expanded than other, equally common chains. A later analysis found TCR association rates differed by HLA locus, highest for DRB1 and lowest for HLA-C.

The PCR ran on 60 Vbeta and 13 Jbeta primers. TCRdb's copy holds only in-frame clones and misses some; the assay was immunoSEQ multiplex PCR. This repertoire shows 65,000 to 80,000 clones, under 85% found once; its top ten account for 7.5% to 10%. On this clone itself: Its specificity is not known.

Per the germline V gene, CDR1 is MNHEY and CDR2 is SVGAGI. This CDR3 has 13 residues. Deletions cut 7 bases from V and 2 bases from J, with 8 bases between. Sequencing was done on a sample of PBMCs. This clonotype originated in a woman aged 40 to 50 in good health and CMV-seropositive. This chain links TRBV6-5 with TRBJ1-4, with D tentatively TRBD1 (6 bases). CDR3 region: CASNDRTNEKLFF. For the CDR3, the DNA is TGTGCCAGCAATGACAGGACTAATGAAAAACTGTTTTTT.